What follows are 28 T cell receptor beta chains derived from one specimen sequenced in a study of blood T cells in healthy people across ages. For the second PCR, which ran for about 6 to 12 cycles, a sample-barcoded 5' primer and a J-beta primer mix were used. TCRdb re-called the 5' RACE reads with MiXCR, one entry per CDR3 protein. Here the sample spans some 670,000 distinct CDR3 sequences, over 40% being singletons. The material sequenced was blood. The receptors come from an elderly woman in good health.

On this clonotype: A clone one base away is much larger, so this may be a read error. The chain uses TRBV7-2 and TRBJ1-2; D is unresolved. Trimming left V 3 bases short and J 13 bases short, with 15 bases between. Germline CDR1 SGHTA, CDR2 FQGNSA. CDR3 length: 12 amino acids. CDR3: CASSFGQDPATF. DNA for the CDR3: TGTGCCAGCAGCTTTGGGCAGGACCCTGCCACCTTC.

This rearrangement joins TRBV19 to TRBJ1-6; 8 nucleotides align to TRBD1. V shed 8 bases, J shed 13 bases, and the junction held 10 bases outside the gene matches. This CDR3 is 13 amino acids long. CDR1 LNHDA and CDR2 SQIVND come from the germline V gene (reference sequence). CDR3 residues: CASGEDRAWPLHF. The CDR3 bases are TGTGCCAGTGGGGAGGACAGGGCGTGGCCCCTCCACTTT.

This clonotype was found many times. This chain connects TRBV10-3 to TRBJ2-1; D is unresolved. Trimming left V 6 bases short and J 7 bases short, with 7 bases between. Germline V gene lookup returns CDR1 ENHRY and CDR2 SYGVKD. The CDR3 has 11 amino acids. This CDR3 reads CAIRSGNEQFF. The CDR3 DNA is TGTGCCATCAGAAGTGGAAATGAGCAGTTCTTC.

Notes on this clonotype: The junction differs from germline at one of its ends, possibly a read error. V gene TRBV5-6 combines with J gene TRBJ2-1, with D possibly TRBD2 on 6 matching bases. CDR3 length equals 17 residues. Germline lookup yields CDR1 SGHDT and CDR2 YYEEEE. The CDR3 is CANSSLDREIGYNEQFF. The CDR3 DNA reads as TGTGCCAACAGCTCCCTAGACCGGGAGATAGGCTACAATGAGCAGTTCTTC.

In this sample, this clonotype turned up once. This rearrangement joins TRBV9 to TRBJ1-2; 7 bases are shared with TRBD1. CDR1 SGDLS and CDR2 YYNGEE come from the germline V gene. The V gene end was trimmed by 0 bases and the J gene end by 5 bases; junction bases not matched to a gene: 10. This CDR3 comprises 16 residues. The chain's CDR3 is CASSVAGTAGGYGYTF. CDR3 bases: TGTGCCAGCAGCGTAGCCGGGACAGCGGGAGGGTATGGCTACACCTTC.

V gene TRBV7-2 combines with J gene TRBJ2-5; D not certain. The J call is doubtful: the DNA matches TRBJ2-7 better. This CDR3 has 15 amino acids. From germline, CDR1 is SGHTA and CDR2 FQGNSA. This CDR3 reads CASSSYLLGGYEQYF. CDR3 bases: TGTGCCAGCAGCTCATACCTTCTCGGTGGCTACGAGCAGTACTTC.

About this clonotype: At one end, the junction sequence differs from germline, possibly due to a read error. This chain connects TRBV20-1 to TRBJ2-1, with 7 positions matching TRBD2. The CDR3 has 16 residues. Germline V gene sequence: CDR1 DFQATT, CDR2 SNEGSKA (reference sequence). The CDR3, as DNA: TGCAGTGCCTATCCCGGGGGGAGGGGTTCCTACAGTGAGCAGTTCTTC. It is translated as CSAYPGGRGSYSEQFF.

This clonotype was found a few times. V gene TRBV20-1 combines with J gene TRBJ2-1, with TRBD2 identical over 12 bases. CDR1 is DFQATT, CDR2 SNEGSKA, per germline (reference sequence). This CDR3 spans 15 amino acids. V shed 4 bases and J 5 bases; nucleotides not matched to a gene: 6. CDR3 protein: CSAKRGLAGNNEQFF. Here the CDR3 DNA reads TGCAGTGCTAAAAGGGGACTAGCGGGCAACAATGAGCAGTTCTTC.

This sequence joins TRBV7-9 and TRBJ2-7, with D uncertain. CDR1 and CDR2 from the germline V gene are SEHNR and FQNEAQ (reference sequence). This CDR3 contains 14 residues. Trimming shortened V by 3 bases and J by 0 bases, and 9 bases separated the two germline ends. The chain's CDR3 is CASSFTESSYEQYF. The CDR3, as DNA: TGTGCCAGCAGCTTTACAGAGAGCTCCTACGAGCAGTACTTC.

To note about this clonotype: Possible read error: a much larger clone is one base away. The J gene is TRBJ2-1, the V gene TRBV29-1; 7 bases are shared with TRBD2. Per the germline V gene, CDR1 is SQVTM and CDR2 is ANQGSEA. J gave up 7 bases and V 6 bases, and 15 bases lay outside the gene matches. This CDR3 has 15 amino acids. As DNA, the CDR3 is TGCAGCGTCGGAGCGGGACGAGCGGGATCTAATGAGCAGTTCTTC. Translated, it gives CSVGAGRAGSNEQFF.

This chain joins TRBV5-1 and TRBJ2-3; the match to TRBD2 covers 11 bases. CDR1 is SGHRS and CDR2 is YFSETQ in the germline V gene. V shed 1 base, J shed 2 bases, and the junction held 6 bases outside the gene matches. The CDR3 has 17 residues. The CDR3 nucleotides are TGCGCCAGCAGCTTGCTGACTAGCGGGGTCGTCACAGATACGCAGTATTTT. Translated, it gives CASSLLTSGVVTDTQYF.

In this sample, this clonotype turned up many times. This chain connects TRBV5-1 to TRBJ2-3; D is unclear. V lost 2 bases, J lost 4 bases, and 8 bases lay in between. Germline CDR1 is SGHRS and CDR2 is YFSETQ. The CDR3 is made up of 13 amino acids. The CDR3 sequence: CASSLTVADTQYF. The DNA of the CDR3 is TGCGCCAGCAGCTTAACGGTCGCAGATACGCAGTATTTT.

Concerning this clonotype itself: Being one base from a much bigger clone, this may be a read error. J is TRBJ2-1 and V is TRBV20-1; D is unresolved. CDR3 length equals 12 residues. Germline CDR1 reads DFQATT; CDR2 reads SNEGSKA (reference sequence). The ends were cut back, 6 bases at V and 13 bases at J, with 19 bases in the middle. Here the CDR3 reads CSAKTFSETQFF. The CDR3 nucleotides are TGCAGTGCAAAGACCTTCTCTGAGACCCAGTTCTTC.

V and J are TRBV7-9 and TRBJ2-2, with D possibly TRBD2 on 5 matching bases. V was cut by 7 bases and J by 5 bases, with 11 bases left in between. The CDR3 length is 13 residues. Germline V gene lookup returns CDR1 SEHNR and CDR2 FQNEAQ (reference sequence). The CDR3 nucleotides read TGTGCCAGCAACCTAAGGGAGACCGGGGAGCTGTTTTTT. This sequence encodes CASNLRETGELFF.

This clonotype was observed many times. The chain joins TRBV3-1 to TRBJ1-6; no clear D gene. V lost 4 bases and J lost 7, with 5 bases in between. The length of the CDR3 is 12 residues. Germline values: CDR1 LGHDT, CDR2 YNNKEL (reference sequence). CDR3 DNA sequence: TGTGCCAGCAGCCGGGGAAATTCACCCCTCCACTTT. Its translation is CASSRGNSPLHF.

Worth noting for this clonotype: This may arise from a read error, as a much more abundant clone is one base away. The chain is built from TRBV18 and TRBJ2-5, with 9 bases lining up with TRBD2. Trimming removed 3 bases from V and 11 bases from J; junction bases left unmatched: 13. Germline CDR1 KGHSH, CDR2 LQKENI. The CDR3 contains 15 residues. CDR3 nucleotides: TGTGCCAGCTCACCCATAGCGGGAGTAGGCAATGAGCAGTACTTC. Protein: CASSPIAGVGNEQYF.

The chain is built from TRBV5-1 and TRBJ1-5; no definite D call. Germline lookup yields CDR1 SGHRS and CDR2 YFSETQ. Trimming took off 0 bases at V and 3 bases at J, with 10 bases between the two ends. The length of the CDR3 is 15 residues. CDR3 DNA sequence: TGCGCCAGCAGCTTGGACGGGGTTAACAATCAGCCCCAGCATTTT. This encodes CASSLDGVNNQPQHF.

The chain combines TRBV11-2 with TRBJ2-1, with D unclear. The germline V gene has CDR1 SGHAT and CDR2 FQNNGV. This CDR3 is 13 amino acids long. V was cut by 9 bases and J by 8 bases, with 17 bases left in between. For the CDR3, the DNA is TGTGCCAGTCTTATATCAGGTGAGGATGAGCAGTTCTTC. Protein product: CASLISGEDEQFF.

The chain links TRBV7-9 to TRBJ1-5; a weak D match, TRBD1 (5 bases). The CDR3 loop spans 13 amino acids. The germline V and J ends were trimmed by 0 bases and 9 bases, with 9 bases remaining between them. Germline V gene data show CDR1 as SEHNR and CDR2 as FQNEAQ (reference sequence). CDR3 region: CASSLAPRGPQHF. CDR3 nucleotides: TGTGCCAGCAGCTTAGCCCCGAGGGGGCCCCAGCATTTT.

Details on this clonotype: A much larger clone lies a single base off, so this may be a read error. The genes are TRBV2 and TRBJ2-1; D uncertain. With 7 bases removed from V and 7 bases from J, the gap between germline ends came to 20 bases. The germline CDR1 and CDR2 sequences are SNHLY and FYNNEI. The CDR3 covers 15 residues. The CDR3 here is CASNAEQTARNEQFF. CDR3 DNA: TGTGCCAGCAATGCGGAACAGACGGCCCGGAATGAGCAGTTCTTC.

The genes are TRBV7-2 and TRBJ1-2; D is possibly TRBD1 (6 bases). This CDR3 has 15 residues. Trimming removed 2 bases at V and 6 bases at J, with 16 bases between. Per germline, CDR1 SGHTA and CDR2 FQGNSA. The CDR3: CASSLFGTSPNGYTF. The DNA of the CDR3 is TGTGCCAGCAGCTTATTTGGGACAAGCCCTAATGGCTACACCTTC.

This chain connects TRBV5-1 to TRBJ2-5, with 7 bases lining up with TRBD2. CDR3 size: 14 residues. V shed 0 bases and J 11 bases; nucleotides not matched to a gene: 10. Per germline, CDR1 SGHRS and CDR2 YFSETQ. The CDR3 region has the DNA TGCGCCAGCAGCTTGGCGGGGGAGGGCAGTGAGCAGTACTTC. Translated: CASSLAGEGSEQYF.

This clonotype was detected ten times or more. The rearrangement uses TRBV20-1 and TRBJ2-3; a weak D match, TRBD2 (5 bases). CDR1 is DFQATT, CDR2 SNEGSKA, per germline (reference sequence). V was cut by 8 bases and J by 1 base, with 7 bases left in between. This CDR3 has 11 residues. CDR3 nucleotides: TGCAGTACGCGGGGCACAGATACGCAGTATTTT. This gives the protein CSTRGTDTQYF.

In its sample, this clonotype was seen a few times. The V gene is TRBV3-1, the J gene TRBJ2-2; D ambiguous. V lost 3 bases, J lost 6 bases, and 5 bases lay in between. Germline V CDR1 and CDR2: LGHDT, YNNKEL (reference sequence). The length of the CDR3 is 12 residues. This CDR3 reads CASSHLAGELFF. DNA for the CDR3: TGTGCCAGCAGCCATTTAGCCGGGGAGCTGTTTTTT.

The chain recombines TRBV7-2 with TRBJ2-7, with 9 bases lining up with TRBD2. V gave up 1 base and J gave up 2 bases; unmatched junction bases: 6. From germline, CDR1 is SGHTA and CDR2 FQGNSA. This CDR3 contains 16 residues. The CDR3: CASSLGGGGRAYEQYF. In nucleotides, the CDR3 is TGTGCCAGCAGCTTAGGAGGTGGCGGGAGGGCCTACGAGCAGTACTTC.

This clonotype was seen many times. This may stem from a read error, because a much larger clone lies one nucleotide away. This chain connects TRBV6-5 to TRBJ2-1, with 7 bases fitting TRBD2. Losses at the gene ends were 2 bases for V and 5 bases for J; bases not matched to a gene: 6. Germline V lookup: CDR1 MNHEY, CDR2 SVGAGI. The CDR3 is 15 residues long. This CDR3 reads CASSYDPGRDNEQFF. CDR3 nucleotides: TGTGCCAGCAGTTACGACCCGGGGAGGGACAATGAGCAGTTCTTC.

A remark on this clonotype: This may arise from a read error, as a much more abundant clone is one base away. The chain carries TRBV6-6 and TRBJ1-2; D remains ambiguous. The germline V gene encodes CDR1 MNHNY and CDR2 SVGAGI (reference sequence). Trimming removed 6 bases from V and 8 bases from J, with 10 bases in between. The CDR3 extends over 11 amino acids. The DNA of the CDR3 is TGTGCCAGCAGGATACGACGGGGCTACACCTTC. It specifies CASRIRRGYTF.

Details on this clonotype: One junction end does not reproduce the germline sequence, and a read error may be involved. The CDR3 loop reads CASGVRSSYNEPFF. The CDR3 region has the DNA TGTGCCAGCGGGGTTAGGAGCTCCTACAATGAGCCGTTCTTC. This chain connects TRBV6-5 to TRBJ2-1; no reliable D call. The CDR3 consists of 14 residues. Germline V lookup: CDR1 MNHEY, CDR2 SVGAGI.